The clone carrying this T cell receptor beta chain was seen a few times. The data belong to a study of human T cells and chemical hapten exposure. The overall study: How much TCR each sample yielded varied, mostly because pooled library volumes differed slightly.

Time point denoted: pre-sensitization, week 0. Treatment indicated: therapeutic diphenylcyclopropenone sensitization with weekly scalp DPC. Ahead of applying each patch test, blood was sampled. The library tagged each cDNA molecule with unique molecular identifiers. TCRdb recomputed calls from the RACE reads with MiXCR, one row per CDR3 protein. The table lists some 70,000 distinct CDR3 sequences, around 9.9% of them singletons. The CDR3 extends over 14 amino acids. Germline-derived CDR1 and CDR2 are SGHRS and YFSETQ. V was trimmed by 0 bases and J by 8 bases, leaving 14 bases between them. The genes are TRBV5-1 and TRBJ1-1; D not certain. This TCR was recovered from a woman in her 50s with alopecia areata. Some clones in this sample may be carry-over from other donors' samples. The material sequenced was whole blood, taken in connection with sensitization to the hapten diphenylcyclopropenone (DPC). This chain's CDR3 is CASSLGGSPVEAFF. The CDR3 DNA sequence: TGCGCCAGCAGCTTGGGAGGGTCTCCGGTAGAAGCTTTCTTT.